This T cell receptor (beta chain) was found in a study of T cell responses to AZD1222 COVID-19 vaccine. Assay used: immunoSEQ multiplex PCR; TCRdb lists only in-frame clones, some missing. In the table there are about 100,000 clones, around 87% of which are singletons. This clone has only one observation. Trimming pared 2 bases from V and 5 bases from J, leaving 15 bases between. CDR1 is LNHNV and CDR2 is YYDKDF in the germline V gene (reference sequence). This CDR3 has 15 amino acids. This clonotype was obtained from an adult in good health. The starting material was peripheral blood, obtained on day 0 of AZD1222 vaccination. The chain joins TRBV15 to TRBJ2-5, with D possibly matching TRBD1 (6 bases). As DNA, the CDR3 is TGTGCCACCAGCAGACACATACAGGGTAGCGAGACCCAGTACTTC. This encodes CATSRHIQGSETQYF. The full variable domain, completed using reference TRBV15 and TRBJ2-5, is DAMVIQNPRYQVTQFGKPVTLSCSQTLNHNVMYWYQQKSSQAPKLLFHYYDKDFNNEADTPDNFQSRRPNTSFCFLDIRSPGLGDTAMYLCATSRHIQGSETQYFGPGTRLLVL.